The sequence of this T cell receptor (beta chain) was determined in a study of T cells in localized non-small cell lung cancer. The CDR3 covers 19 residues. With V trimmed by 10 bases and J by 6 bases, 22 bases remained unmatched. Sequencing used immunoSEQ multiplex PCR; TCRdb keeps in-frame clones, though not all of them. The table has more than 2,000 clones, roughly a quarter seen once. V gene TRBV6-7 combines with J gene TRBJ2-1; 12 bases match TRBD2. TRBV6-7 is flagged as an ORF with uncertain function. The starting material was lung tumor tissue, obtained before any cancer treatment. This receptor was identified in a male donor aged 60 or over with stage I lung adenocarcinoma. CDR3: CANPDGWGVGLAGPNEQFF. In nucleotides, the CDR3 is TGTGCCAACCCGGATGGGTGGGGGGTCGGACTAGCGGGGCCCAATGAGCAGTTCTTC.